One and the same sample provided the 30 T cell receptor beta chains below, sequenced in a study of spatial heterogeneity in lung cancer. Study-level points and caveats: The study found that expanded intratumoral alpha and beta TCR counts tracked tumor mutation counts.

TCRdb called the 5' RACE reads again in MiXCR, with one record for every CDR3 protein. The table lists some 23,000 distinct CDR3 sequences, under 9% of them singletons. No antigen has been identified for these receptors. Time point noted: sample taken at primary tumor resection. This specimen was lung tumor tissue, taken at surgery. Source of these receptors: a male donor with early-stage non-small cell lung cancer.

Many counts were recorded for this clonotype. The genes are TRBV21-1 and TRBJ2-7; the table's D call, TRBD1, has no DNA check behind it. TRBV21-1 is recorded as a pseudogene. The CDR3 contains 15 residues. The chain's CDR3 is CASSKISQGVYEQYF. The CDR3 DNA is TGTGCCAGCAGCAAAATAAGCCAGGGGGTCTACGAGCAGTACTTC.

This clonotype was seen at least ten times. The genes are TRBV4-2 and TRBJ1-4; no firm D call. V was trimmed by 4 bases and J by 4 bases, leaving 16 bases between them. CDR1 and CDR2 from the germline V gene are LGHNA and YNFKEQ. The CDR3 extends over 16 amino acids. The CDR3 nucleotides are TGTGCCAGCAGCCGGCTCGGGTACAGCGTTAATGAAAAACTGTTTTTT. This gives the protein CASSRLGYSVNEKLFF.

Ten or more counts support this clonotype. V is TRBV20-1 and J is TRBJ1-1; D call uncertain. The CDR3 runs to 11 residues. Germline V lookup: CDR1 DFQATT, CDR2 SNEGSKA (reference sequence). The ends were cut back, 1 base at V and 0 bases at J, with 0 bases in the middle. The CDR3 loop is CSARVNTEAFF. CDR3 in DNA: TGCAGTGCTAGAGTGAACACTGAAGCTTTCTTT.

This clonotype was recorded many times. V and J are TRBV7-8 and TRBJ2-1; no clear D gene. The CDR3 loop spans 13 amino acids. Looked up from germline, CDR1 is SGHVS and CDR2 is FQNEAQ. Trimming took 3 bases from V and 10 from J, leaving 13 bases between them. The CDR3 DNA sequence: TGTGCCAGCAGCTTCGATAGGCTTCGGGAGCAGTTCTTC. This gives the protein CASSFDRLREQFF.

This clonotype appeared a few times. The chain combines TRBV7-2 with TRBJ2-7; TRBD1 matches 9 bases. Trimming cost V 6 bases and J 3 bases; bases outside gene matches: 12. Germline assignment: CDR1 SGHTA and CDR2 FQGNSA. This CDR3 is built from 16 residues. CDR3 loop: CASRRGTGTGNYEQYF. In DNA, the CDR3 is TGTGCCAGCAGGCGGGGAACCGGGACAGGGAACTACGAGCAGTACTTC.

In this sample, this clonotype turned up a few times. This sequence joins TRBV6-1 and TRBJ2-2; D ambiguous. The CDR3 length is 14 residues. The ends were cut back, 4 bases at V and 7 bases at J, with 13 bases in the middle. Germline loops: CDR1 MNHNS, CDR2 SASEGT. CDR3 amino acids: CASSVSTLRGELFF. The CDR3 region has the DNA TGTGCCAGCAGTGTATCGACCCTTCGCGGGGAGCTGTTTTTT.

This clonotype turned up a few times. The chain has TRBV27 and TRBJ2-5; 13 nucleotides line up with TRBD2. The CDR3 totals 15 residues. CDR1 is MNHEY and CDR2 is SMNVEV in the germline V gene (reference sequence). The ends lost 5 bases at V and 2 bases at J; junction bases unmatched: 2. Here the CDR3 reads CASSRTSGRQETQYF. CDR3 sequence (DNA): TGTGCCAGCAGTCGGACTAGCGGGAGACAAGAGACCCAGTACTTC.

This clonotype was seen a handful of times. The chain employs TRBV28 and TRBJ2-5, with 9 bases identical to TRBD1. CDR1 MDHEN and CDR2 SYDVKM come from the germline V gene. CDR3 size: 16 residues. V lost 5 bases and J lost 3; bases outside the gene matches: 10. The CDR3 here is CASSTPWDRVEETQYF. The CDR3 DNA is TGTGCCAGCAGTACGCCATGGGACAGGGTTGAAGAGACCCAGTACTTC.

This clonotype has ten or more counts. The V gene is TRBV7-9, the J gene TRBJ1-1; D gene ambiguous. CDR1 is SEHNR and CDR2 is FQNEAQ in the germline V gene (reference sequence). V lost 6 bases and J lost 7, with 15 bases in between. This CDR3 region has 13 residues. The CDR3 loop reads CASSYIGLSEAFF. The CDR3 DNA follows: TGTGCCAGCAGTTACATAGGGCTAAGTGAAGCTTTCTTT.

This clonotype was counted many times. The CDR3 DNA reads TGCGCCAGCAGCCAAGAGATCGCGTTTGGGGCTAGCGGGAGCACAGATACGCAGTATTTT. It codes for CASSQEIAFGASGSTDTQYF. This chain links TRBV4-3 with TRBJ2-3, with 8 bases aligning to TRBD2. V gave up 0 bases and J gave up 0 bases; unmatched junction bases: 14. This CDR3 is 20 amino acids long. CDR1 and CDR2 from the germline V gene are LGHNA and YSLEER.

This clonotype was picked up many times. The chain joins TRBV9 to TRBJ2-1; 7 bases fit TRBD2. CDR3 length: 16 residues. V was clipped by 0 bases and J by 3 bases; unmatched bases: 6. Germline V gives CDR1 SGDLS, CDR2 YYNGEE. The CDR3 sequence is CASSVALGGSYNEQFF. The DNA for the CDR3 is TGTGCCAGCAGCGTAGCCTTGGGAGGGAGCTACAATGAGCAGTTCTTC.

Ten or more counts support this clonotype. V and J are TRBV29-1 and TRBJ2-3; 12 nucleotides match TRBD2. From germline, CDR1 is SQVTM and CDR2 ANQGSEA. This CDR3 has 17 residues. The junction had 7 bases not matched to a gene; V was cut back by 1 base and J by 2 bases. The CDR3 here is CSVEVRASGGATDTQYF. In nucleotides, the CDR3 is TGCAGCGTTGAAGTTCGGGCTAGCGGGGGGGCCACAGATACGCAGTATTTT.

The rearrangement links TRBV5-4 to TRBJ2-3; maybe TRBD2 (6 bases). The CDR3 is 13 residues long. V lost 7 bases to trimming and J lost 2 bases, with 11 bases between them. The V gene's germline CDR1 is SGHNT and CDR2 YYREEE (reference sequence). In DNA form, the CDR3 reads TGTGCCAGCGGTGGCGGGGTCACAGATACGCAGTATTTT. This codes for CASGGGVTDTQYF.

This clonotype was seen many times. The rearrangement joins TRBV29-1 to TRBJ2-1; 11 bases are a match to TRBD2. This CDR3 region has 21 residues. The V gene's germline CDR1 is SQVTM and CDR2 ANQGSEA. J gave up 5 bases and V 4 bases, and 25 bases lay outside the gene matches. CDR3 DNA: TGCAGCGTTGCAGGGACAGCGCAGGCCCCTACGACTAGCGGGGTACACAATGAGCAGTTCTTC. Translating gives CSVAGTAQAPTTSGVHNEQFF.

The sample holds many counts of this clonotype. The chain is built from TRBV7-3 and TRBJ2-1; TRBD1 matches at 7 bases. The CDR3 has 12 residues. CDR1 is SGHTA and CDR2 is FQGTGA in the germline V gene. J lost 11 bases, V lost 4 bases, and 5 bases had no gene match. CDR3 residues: CASSSPGQQQFF. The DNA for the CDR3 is TGTGCCAGCAGCTCCCCGGGACAGCAGCAGTTCTTC. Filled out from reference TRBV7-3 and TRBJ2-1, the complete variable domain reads GAGVSQTPSNKVTEKGKYVELRCDPISGHTALYWYRQSLGQGPEFLIYFQGTGAADDSGLPNDRFFAVRPEGSVSTLKIQRTERGDSAVYLCASSSPGQQQFFGPGTRLTVL.

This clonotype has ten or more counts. The CDR3 nucleotides are TGTGCCAGCAGCCCCCGGATTAGCTACAATGAGCAGTTCTTC. Residues: CASSPRISYNEQFF. The chain has TRBV7-8 and TRBJ2-1; D uncertain. Trimming removed 5 bases from V and 3 bases from J, with 11 bases in between. Per the germline V gene, CDR1 is SGHVS and CDR2 is FQNEAQ. The CDR3 is 14 amino acids.

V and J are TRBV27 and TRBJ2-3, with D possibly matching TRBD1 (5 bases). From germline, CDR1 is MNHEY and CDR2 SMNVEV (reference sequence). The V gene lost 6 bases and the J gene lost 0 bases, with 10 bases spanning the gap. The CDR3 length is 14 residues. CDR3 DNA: TGTGCCAGCAGCCTGACAGAGAGCACAGATACGCAGTATTTT. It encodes CASSLTESTDTQYF.

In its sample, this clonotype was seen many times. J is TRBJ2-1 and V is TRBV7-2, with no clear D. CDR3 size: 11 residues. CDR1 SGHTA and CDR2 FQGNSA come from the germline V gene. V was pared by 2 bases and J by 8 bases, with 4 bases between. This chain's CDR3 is CASSLSHEQFF. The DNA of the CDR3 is TGTGCCAGCAGCTTAAGCCATGAGCAGTTCTTC.

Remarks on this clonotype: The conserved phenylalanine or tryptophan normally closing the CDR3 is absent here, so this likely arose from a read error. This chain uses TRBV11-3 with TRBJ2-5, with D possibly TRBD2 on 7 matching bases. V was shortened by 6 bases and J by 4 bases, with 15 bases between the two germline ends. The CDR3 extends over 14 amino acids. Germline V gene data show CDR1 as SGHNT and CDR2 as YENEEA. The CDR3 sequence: CASSLGGQAETQYL. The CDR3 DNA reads TGTGCCAGCAGTCTCGGGGGGCAAGCAGAGACCCAGTACCTC.

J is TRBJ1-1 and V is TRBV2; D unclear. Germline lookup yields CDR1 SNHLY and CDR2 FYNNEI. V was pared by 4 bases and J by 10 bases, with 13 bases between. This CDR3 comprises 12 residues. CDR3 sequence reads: CASSASVKGAFF. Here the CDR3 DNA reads TGTGCCAGCAGTGCCTCCGTTAAGGGAGCTTTCTTT.

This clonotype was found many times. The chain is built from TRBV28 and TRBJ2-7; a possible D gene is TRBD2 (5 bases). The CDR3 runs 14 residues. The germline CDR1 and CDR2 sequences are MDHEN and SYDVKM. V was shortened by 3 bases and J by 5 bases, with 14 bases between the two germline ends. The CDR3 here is CASSLVQGSHEQYF. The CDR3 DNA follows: TGTGCCAGCAGTTTGGTCCAAGGGAGCCACGAGCAGTACTTC.

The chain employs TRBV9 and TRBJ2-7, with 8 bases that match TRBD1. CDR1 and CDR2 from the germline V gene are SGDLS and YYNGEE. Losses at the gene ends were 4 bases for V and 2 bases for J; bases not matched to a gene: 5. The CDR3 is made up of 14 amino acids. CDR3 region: CASSQTGDPYEQYF. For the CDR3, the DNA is TGTGCCAGCAGCCAGACAGGGGATCCCTACGAGCAGTACTTC.

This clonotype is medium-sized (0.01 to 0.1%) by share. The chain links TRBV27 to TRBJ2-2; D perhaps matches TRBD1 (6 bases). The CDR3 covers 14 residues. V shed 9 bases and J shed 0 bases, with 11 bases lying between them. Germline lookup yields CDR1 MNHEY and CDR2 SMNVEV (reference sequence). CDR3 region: CASTGFPNTGELFF. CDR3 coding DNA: TGTGCCAGTACAGGGTTTCCGAACACCGGGGAGCTGTTTTTT.

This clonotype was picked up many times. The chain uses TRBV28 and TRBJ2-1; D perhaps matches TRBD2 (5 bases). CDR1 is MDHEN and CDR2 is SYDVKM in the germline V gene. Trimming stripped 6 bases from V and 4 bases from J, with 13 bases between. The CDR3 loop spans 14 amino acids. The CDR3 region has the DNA TGTGCCAGCAGAGGACCCGGAGGTTACAATGAGCAGTTCTTC. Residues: CASRGPGGYNEQFF.

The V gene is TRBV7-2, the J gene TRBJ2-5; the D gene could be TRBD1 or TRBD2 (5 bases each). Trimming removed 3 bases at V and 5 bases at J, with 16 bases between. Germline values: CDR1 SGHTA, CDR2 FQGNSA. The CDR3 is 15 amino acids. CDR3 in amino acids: CASSFTRDPWETQYF. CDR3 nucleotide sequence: TGTGCCAGCAGCTTTACCCGGGACCCTTGGGAGACCCAGTACTTC.

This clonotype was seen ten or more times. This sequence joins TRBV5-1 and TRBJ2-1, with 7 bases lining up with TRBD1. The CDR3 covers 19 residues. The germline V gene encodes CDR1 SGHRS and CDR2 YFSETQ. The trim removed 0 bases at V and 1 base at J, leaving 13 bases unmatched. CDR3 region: CASSLDATGVRWSYNEQFF. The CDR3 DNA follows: TGCGCCAGCAGCTTGGACGCAACAGGGGTTAGGTGGTCCTACAATGAGCAGTTCTTC. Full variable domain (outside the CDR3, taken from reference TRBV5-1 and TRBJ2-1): KAGVTQTPRYLIKTRGQQVTLSCSPISGHRSVSWYQQTPGQGLQFLFEYFSETQRNKGNFPGRFSGRQFSNSRSEMNVSTLELGDSALYLCASSLDATGVRWSYNEQFFGPGTRLTVL.

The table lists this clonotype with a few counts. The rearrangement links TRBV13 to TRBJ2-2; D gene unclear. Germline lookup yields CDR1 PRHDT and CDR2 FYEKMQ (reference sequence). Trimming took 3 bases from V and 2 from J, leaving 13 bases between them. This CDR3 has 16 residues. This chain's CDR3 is CASSLKQGINTGELFF. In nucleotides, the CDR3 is TGTGCCAGCAGCTTGAAGCAAGGGATCAACACCGGGGAGCTGTTTTTT.

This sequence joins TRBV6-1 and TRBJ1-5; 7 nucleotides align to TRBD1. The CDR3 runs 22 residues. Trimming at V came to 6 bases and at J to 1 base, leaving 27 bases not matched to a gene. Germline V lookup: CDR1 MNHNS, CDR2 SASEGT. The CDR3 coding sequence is TGTGCCAGCAGACCCATCCGACTTACAGCACCAGGGGGGCATAAAAGCAATCAGCCCCAGCATTTT. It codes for CASRPIRLTAPGGHKSNQPQHF.

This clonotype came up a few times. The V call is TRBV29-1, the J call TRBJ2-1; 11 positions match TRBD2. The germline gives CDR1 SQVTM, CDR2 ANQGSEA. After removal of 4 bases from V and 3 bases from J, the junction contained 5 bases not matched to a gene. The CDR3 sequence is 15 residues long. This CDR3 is CSVAGGTSGYNEQFF. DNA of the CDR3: TGCAGCGTTGCTGGGGGGACTAGCGGCTACAATGAGCAGTTCTTC.

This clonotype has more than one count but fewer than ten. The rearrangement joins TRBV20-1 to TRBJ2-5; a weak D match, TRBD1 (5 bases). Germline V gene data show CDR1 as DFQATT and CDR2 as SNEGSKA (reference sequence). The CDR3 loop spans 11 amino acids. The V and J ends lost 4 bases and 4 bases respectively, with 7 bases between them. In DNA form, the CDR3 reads TGCAGTGCTACAGGGCTAGAGACCCAGTACTTC. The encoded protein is CSATGLETQYF.